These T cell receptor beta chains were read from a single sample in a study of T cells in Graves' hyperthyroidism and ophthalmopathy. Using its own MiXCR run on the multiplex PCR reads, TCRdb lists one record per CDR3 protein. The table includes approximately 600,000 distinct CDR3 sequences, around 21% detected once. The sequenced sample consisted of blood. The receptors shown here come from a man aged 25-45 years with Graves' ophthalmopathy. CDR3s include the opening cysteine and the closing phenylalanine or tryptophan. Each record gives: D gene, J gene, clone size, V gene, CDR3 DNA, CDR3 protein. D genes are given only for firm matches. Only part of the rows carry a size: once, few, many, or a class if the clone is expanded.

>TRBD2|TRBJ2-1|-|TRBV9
TGTGCCAGCAGCCAGACTAGCGGGAGACTTTACAATGAGCAGTTCTTC
CASSQTSGRLYNEQFF
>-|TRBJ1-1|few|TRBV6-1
TGTGCCAGCAGTCTTCCAGGGAACATGAACACTGAAGCTTTCTTT
CASSLPGNMNTEAFF
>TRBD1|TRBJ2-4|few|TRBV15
TGTGCCACCAGCGGGGGACAGGAAAGCATTCAGTACTTC
CATSGGQESIQYF
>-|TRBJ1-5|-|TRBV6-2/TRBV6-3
TGTGCCAGCAGGGACACCCGCAATCAGCCCCAGCATTTT
CASRDTRNQPQHF
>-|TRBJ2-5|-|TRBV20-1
TGCAGTGCTAGAGATTTCATAGGAGAGACCCAGTACTTC
CSARDFIGETQYF
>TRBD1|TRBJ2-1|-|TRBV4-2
TGTGCCAGCAGCCAAGGACAGGGCGGGAATGAGCAGTTCTTC
CASSQGQGGNEQFF
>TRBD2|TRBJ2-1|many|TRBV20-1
TGCAGTGCTAGAGGCCCACAGCGGGGGCACAATGAGCAGTTCTTC
CSARGPQRGHNEQFF
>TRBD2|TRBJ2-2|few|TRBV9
TGTGCCAGCAGCTCCCAGACTAGCGCGAACACCGGGGAGCTGTTTTTT
CASSSQTSANTGELFF
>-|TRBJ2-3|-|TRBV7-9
TGTGCCAGCAGCCCCACACTAGAGCTCACAGATACGCAGTATTTT
CASSPTLELTDTQYF
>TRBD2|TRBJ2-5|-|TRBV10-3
TGTGCCATCAGTGAGTCGAAACTAGCGGGAGAGACCCAGTACTTC
CAISESKLAGETQYF
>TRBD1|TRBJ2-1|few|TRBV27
TGTGCCAGCAGTTTATACGGGACAGGGGCCTACAATGAGCAGTTCTTC
CASSLYGTGAYNEQFF
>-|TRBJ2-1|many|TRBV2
TGTGCCAGCCAGTACGGGAGTAGCAATGAGCAGTTCTTC
CASQYGSSNEQFF
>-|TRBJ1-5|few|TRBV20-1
TGCAGCGCAAGAAGGGCAGGGAATCAGCCCCAGCATTTT
CSARRAGNQPQHF
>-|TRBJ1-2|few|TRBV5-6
TGTGCCAGCAGCTTGGTGGGGGATGACTACACCTTC
CASSLVGDDYTF